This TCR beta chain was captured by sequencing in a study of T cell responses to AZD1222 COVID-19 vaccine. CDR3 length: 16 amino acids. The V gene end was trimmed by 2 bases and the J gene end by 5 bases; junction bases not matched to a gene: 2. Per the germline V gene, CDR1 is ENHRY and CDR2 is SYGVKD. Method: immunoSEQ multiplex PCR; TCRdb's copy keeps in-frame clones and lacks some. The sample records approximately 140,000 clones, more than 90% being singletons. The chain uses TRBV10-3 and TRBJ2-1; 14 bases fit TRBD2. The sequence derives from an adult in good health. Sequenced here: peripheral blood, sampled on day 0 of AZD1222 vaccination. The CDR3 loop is CAISEPGLAGDNEQFF. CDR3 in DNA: TGTGCCATCAGTGAGCCGGGACTAGCGGGAGACAATGAGCAGTTCTTC.